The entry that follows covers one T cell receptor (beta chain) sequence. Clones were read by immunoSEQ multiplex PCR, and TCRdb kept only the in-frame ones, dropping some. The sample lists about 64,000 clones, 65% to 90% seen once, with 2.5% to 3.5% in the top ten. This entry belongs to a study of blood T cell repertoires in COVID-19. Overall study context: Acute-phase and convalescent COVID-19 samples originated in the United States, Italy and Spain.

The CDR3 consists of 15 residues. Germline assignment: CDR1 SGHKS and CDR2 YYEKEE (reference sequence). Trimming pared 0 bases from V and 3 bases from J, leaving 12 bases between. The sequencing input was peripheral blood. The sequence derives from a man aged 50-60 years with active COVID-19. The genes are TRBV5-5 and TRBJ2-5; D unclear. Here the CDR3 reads CASSLVLSSEETQYF. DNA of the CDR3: TGTGCCAGCAGCTTGGTCCTTAGCAGCGAAGAGACCCAGTACTTC.